This T cell receptor (beta chain) was documented in a study of OX40 agonist ivuxolimab in advanced cancers. Findings and limits, study-wide: It was not determined which antigens were specifically recognized by the peripheral T cells that had undergone clonal expansion. In the 0.1-3.0 mg/kg groups, partial responders showed among the lowest expansion.

As regards this clone: The target antigen is unknown.

Clones were read by immunoSEQ multiplex PCR, and TCRdb kept only the in-frame ones, dropping some. In the table there are roughly 75,000 clones, around 91% of which are singletons. With 2 bases clipped from V and 0 bases from J, the junction kept 9 bases outside the gene matches. This CDR3 is built from 18 residues. Germline V gene data show CDR1 as LNHNV and CDR2 as YYDKDF (reference sequence). The clonotype comes from an adult with an advanced solid tumor such as melanoma, head and neck, liver or kidney cancer. This chain joins TRBV15 and TRBJ2-1, with 8 bases fitting TRBD1. Material: CD4+ or CD8+ T cells sorted from blood, obtained in a trial of the OX40 agonist ivuxolimab. Here the CDR3 DNA reads TGTGCCACCAGCAGACCGCGACAGACAGGGGCCTCCTACAATGAGCAGTTCTTC. It is translated as CATSRPRQTGASYNEQFF.